This T cell receptor (beta chain) stems from a study of immune characterization of retroperitoneal liposarcoma. TCRdb analysed the PCR reads with MiXCR anew, one entry per CDR3 protein. This sample has approximately 10,000 distinct CDR3 sequences, with under 35% found just once. V lost 7 bases, J lost 6 bases, and 9 bases stayed unmatched. CDR3 length: 16 residues. The germline gives CDR1 MDHEN, CDR2 SYDVKM. The receptor was isolated from a female donor with retroperitoneal liposarcoma. Sequencing used tumor tissue. The chain couples TRBV28 to TRBJ2-3, with 14 bases that match TRBD2. For the CDR3, the DNA is TGTGCCAGCACCAAGGGACTAGCGGGAGCATGGGATACGCAGTATTTT. It translates to CASTKGLAGAWDTQYF.